The rows below give T cell receptor beta chains drawn from one sample of a study of breast tumors, draining lymph nodes, adjacent tissues. TCRdb used MiXCR to reprocess the multiplex PCR reads, holding one entry per CDR3 protein. The table records about 300,000 distinct CDR3 sequences, 30% to 35% of them present only once. Sequenced input: axillary lymph node tissue. The receptors were gathered from a female donor with breast cancer. Some clones in this sample may be carry-over from other donors' samples. CDR3s include the opening cysteine and the closing phenylalanine or tryptophan. The D gene is left open where the match is weak. Expanded clones are given a class, and other clones once, few, many or no size at all.

j_gene	abundance	v_gene	d_gene	CDR3nt	CDR3aa
TRBJ1-6	many	TRBV11-2	TRBD1	TGTGCCAGCAGCTTGTTCCCGGGACAGAGGAATTCACCCCTCCACTTT	CASSLFPGQRNSPLHF
TRBJ2-4	few	TRBV12-3/TRBV12-4	NA	TGTGCCAGCAGACCCCACGGGGGCCCCAAAAACATTCAGTACTTC	CASRPHGGPKNIQYF
TRBJ2-1	few	TRBV2	TRBD2	TGTGCCAGCAGTCGGGGACTAGCGGGGAGATTAACCTACAATGAGCAGTTCTTC	CASSRGLAGRLTYNEQFF
TRBJ2-2	NA	TRBV20-1	NA	TGCAGTGCTGCGAGGCAGAGGGAGCTGTTTTTT	CSAARQRELFF
TRBJ2-7	many	TRBV5-6	NA	TGTGCCAGCAGCTTGGGTCTAGCAAGGAGGTACGAGCAGTACTTC	CASSLGLARRYEQYF
TRBJ2-1	few	TRBV4-3	NA	TGCGCCAGCAGCCTCCAAGGGGATACAGGGTACGACAATGAGCAGTTCTTC	CASSLQGDTGYDNEQFF
TRBJ2-3	many	TRBV24-1	NA	TGTGCCACCAGTGATACGAGACAGTCCCCGCAGTATTTT	CATSDTRQSPQYF
TRBJ1-4	many	TRBV7-2	TRBD1	TGTGCCAGCAGCCGTGGACAGGTTCGTGAAAAACTGTTTTTT	CASSRGQVREKLFF
TRBJ2-7	many	TRBV19	TRBD1	TGTGCCAGTAGTGTGTACAGGGGGTCCCCCTCTTACGAGCAGTACTTC	CASSVYRGSPSYEQYF
TRBJ1-1	NA	TRBV6-2/TRBV6-3	TRBD1	TGTGCCAGCAGTTTTGACAGGGGGCGTATAAACTCTGAAGCTTTCTTT	CASSFDRGRINSEAFF
TRBJ2-5	NA	TRBV6-6	NA	TGTGCCAGCAGTGACTCCCTATCCTACGAGCGGTACTTC	CASSDSLSYERYF
TRBJ2-7	many	TRBV10-3	NA	TGTGCCATCAGTGAGTCGAGCTTGTATGGGACGAACTACGAGCAGTACTTC	CAISESSLYGTNYEQYF
TRBJ1-3	many	TRBV7-2	TRBD1	TGTGCCAGCAGCCCTGGGACAGGTGGAATCGGAAACACCATATATTTT	CASSPGTGGIGNTIYF
TRBJ2-3	many	TRBV5-1	TRBD1	TGCGCCAGCTCGAGGGGGGACAGGGACACAGATACGCAGTATTTT	CASSRGDRDTDTQYF
TRBJ2-5	many	TRBV7-2	NA	TGTGCCAGCAGCTTCCGAGGAATCGAAGGGACCCAGTACTTC	CASSFRGIEGTQYF
TRBJ2-6	NA	TRBV5-1	NA	TGCGCCAGCAGCTTGAATGGTGGCAGTTCCTCTGGGGCCAACGTCCTGACTTTC	CASSLNGGSSSGANVLTF
TRBJ2-7	NA	TRBV9	TRBD2	TGTGCCAGCAGCGGGGGACTAGCGGATTTC	CASSGGLADF
TRBJ2-3	NA	TRBV20-1	TRBD2	TGCAGTGTTCGCAGCGGGACTAGCACAAATACGCAGTATTTT	CSVRSGTSTNTQYF
TRBJ2-6	many	TRBV2	NA	TGTGCCAGCACGGACCTAAGCTCTGGGGCCAACGTCCTGACTTTC	CASTDLSSGANVLTF
TRBJ2-7	NA	TRBV28	TRBD1	TGTACCAGCAGACCGGGACAGATCACCTACGAGCAGTACTTC	CTSRPGQITYEQYF
TRBJ2-7	once	TRBV20-1	NA	TGCAGTGCTAGACGCCAGGGCTCCGGGGAGCAGTACTTC	CSARRQGSGEQYF
TRBJ2-1	many	TRBV7-9	NA	TGTGCCAGCACCCTTGTCAATGAGCAGTTCTTC	CASTLVNEQFF
TRBJ2-5	many	TRBV6-1	NA	TGTGCCAGCAGTGATCTGGGTCGGGAGACCCAGTACTTC	CASSDLGRETQYF
TRBJ2-7	many	TRBV29-1	TRBD2	TGCAGCGTTGTAAGACTAGCGGGAGATGAGCAGTACTTC	CSVVRLAGDEQYF
TRBJ2-2	NA	TRBV3-2	NA	TGTGCCAGCAGCCAATCCCGGGACAGAGCAACCGGGGAGCTGTTTTTT	CASSQSRDRATGELFF
TRBJ2-3	NA	TRBV7-9	TRBD2	TGTGCCAGCAGCGTAACAGGCGGGAGTGATACGCAGTATTTT	CASSVTGGSDTQYF
TRBJ2-2	many	TRBV5-4	NA	TGTGCCAGCAGCTTGGAGTTCCGATCCACCGGGGAGCTGTTTTTT	CASSLEFRSTGELFF
TRBJ2-1	NA	TRBV4-1	TRBD2	TGCGCCAGCAGCCAAGAAGCAACTAGCGGCCCCTTCAATGAGCAGTCCTTC	CASSQEATSGPFNEQSF
TRBJ1-2	NA	TRBV9	NA	TGTGCCAGCTCACCATTTGACGGTTTCTACAAGTTAGCTAACTATGGCTACACCTTC	CASSPFDGFYKLANYGYTF
TRBJ1-6	NA	TRBV5-1	NA	TGCGCCAGCAGCTCTGACGCTGCGGGGTCACCCTTCCACTTT	CASSSDAAGSPFHF
TRBJ2-1	many	TRBV7-9	NA	TGTGCCAGCAGCTTAATCCCTGGCGCATACAATGAGCAGTTCTTC	CASSLIPGAYNEQFF
TRBJ2-3	NA	TRBV28	NA	TGTGCCAGCAGTCCACGGGTCAACACAGATACGCAGTATTTT	CASSPRVNTDTQYF
TRBJ1-6	many	TRBV9	NA	TGTGCCAGCAGCGTAGGACGATCACCCCTCCACTTT	CASSVGRSPLHF
TRBJ2-2	many	TRBV19	NA	TGTGCCAGTAGCTGGAACCATAACACCGGGGAGCTGTTTTTT	CASSWNHNTGELFF
TRBJ2-1	many	TRBV5-8	NA	TGTGCCAGCAGCTTGGAAGGGGATCCCTACAATGAGCAGTTCTTC	CASSLEGDPYNEQFF
TRBJ1-2	many	TRBV30	TRBD1	TGTGCCTGGAGTGTCCAGGGGGCTATGGGCTACACCTTC	CAWSVQGAMGYTF
TRBJ2-6	NA	TRBV7-9	TRBD2	TGTGCCAGCAGCGCGGGACTAGCGGGGGGCTCTGGGGCCAACGTCCTGACTTTC	CASSAGLAGGSGANVLTF
TRBJ2-7	many	TRBV20-1	NA	TGCAGTGCTAGGGACGTCGAGCAGTACTTC	CSARDVEQYF
TRBJ2-7	many	TRBV7-6	TRBD2	TGTGCCAGCAGCTCCGTAGCGGGAGTAAAAGCCTACGAGCAGTACTTC	CASSSVAGVKAYEQYF
TRBJ2-2	many	TRBV6-2/TRBV6-3	NA	TGTGCCAGCAGTTACAGGGACACCGGGGAGCTGTTTTTT	CASSYRDTGELFF
TRBJ1-4	many	TRBV3-1	TRBD1	TGTGCCAGCAGCCAAGTGGGGACAGGGGACTCAAAACTGTTTTTT	CASSQVGTGDSKLFF
TRBJ2-7	many	TRBV15	TRBD2	TGTGCCACCAGCGGGAGCCTAGCGGGAGATACCGAGCAGTACTTC	CATSGSLAGDTEQYF
TRBJ2-7	once	TRBV10-3	NA	TGTGCCATCAGTTGGAAGTACGAGCAGTACTTC	CAISWKYEQYF
TRBJ2-7	many	TRBV4-2	NA	TGTGCCAGCAGCCAAGAATTGGGCAGGGGAGCGTACGAGCAGTACTTC	CASSQELGRGAYEQYF
TRBJ2-2	many	TRBV29-1	TRBD1	TGCAGCGTGCGGGACAGGGGGCGACTAAGCCCCGGGGAGCTGTTTTTT	CSVRDRGRLSPGELFF
TRBJ2-7	NA	TRBV29-1	TRBD1	TGCAGCGTTGAAACAGGGGCAGGCGAGCAGTACTTC	CSVETGAGEQYF
TRBJ1-6	many	TRBV20-1	NA	TGCAGTGCAACCCCGTGGGCCGGCTATAATTCACCCCTCCACTTT	CSATPWAGYNSPLHF
TRBJ2-7	many	TRBV7-3	NA	TGTGCCAGCAGCTTACGAGGGGACTACGAGCAGTACTTC	CASSLRGDYEQYF